Below, one T cell receptor beta chain is given with its context. These data come from a study of radiotherapy plus CTLA-4 blockade in lung cancer. Overall study: Across the patients, objective responses occurred in about 19%, and disease control in roughly 30%.

Repertoires were generated with immunoSEQ multiplex PCR, while TCRdb's copy carries only in-frame clones and drops some. The data show 35,000 to 45,000 clones, approximately 77% seen once. Source: peripheral blood, taken from a patient treated with radiotherapy plus ipilimumab. The TCR was taken from a human donor with non-small cell lung cancer whose response to radiotherapy plus ipilimumab could not be evaluated.

CDR3 sequence reads: CASSSGVAGGQETQYF. CDR3 coding DNA: TGTGCCAGCAGCTCCGGGGTAGCGGGGGGCCAAGAGACCCAGTACTTC. This chain links TRBV7-3 with TRBJ2-5; 10 bases match TRBD2. Trimming at V came to 4 bases and at J to 1 base, leaving 6 bases not matched to a gene. The CDR3 consists of 16 residues. The germline V gene encodes CDR1 SGHTA and CDR2 FQGTGA.